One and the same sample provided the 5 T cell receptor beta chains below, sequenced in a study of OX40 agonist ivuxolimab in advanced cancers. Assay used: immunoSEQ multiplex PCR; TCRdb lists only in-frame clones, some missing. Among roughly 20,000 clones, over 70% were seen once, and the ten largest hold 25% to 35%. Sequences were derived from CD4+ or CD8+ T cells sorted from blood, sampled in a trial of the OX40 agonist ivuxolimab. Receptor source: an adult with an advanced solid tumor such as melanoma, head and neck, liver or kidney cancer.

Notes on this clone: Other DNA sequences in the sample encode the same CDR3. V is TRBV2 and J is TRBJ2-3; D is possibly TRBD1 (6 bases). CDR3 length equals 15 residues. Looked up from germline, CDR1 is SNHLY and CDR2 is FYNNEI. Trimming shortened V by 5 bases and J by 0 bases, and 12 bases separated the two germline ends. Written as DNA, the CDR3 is TGTGCCAGCAGTCCCGGGACATCTAGCACAGATACGCAGTATTTT. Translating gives CASSPGTSSTDTQYF.

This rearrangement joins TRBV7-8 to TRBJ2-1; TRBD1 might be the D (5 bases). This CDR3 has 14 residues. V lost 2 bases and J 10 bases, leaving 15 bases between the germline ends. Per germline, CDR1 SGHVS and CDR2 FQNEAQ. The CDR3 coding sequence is TGTGCCAGCAGCTTAACCGACAGCCTTTTGGAGCAGTTCTTC. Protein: CASSLTDSLLEQFF.

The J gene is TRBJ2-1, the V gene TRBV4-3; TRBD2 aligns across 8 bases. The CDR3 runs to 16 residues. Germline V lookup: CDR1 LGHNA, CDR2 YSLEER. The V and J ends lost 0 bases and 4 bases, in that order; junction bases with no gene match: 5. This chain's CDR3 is CASSQDGAGAYNEQFF. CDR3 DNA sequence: TGCGCCAGCAGCCAAGATGGAGCGGGAGCTTACAATGAGCAGTTCTTC.

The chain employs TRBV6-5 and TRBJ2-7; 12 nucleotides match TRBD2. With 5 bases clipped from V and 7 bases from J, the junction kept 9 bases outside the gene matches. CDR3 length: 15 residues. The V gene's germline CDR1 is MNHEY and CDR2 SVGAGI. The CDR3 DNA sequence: TGTGCCAGCAGTAGGCCGACTAGCGGGAGAGGGGAGCAGTACTTC. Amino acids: CASSRPTSGRGEQYF.

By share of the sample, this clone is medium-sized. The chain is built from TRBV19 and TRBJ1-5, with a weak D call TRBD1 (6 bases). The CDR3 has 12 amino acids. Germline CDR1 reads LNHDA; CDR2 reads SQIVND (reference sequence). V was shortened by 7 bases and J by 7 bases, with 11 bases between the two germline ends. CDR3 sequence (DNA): TGTGCCAGTACACAGGGTTCCCAGCCCCAGCATTTT. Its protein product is CASTQGSQPQHF.